A selection of T cell receptor beta chains follows, all from one sample in a study of beta chain features in type 1 diabetes. Data came from immunoSEQ multiplex PCR; TCRdb stores just in-frame clones and leaves some out. The sample has around 280,000 clones, over 14% seen once. Source material: naive CD4+ T cells from blood. The source of these receptors is a young man with type 1 diabetes. Each CDR3 is given with its conserved first and last residue. The order of the fields is clone size, V gene, J gene, D gene, CDR3 DNA, CDR3 protein. D genes are given only for firm matches. Clone size is stated in some rows and not others, as once, few, many or a class when expanded.

few	TRBV7-9	TRBJ2-5	-	TGTGCCAGCAGCAGTACAGGGCCCCAAGAGACCCAGTACTTC	CASSSTGPQETQYF
few	TRBV21-1	TRBJ2-7	-	TGTGCCAGCAGCCCGTTAAAAGCCTCTACCTACGAGCAGTACTTC	CASSPLKASTYEQYF
few	TRBV29-1	TRBJ2-3	-	TGCAGCGTTAGGACGGACACTAGCACAGATACGCAGTATTTT	CSVRTDTSTDTQYF
few	TRBV9	TRBJ2-4	-	TGTGCCAGCAGCGTTAACTACGGGATTCAGTACTTC	CASSVNYGIQYF
few	TRBV5-6	TRBJ1-2	TRBD1	TGTGCCAGCAGCCCGGACAGGGGATATGGCTACACCTTC	CASSPDRGYGYTF
few	TRBV29-1	TRBJ1-1	-	TGCAGCGTATGGACAGACAACACTGAAGCTTTCTTT	CSVWTDNTEAFF
-	TRBV11-2	TRBJ1-6	TRBD1	TGTGCCAGCAGCTTAGAGCCGGGACAGGGGACTTCACCCCTCCACTTT	CASSLEPGQGTSPLHF
-	TRBV9	TRBJ2-7	-	TGTGCCAACCGCAGGGATAAGTACGAGCAGTACTTC	CANRRDKYEQYF
-	TRBV5-4	TRBJ1-2	TRBD1	TGTGCCAGCAACCCGGACAGGGGTAGCTCTGGCTACACCTTC	CASNPDRGSSGYTF
-	TRBV28	TRBJ2-1	-	TGTGCCAGCAGTTTCGGGTTGCAGGGATACGGGGAGCAGTTCTTC	CASSFGLQGYGEQFF
few	TRBV4-3	TRBJ2-2	-	TGCGCCAGCAGCCAAGAACAGGGTCGTACCGGGGAGCTGTTTTTT	CASSQEQGRTGELFF
few	TRBV19	TRBJ2-7	TRBD2	TGTGCCAGTAGCAGACTAGCGGGAGGCTCCTACGAGCAGTACTTC	CASSRLAGGSYEQYF
-	TRBV7-9	TRBJ1-2	-	TGTGCCAGCAGCTCCGGTTTTGAGGACTATGGCTACACCTTC	CASSSGFEDYGYTF
few	TRBV27	TRBJ2-7	-	TGTGCCAGCAGTTTAAATCGGTACGAGCAGTACTTC	CASSLNRYEQYF
few	TRBV6-6	TRBJ2-7	TRBD1	TGTGCCAGCAGTTGGACGGACAGGGGGCCCGAGCAGTACTTC	CASSWTDRGPEQYF
few	TRBV28	TRBJ2-7	TRBD1	TGTGCCAGCAGACAGGGGGCGGGGGAGCAGTACTTC	CASRQGAGEQYF
-	TRBV2	TRBJ2-7	-	TGTGCCAGCAGGGTAGGGACTGATTCCTACGAGCAGTACTTC	CASRVGTDSYEQYF
few	TRBV7-2	TRBJ1-2	-	TGTGCCAGCAGCTTAGTCGGGGGGGCCGCTAACTATGGCTACACCTTC	CASSLVGGAANYGYTF